Each of the 23 T cell receptor beta chains below was sequenced from the same sample in a study of regulatory T cells in long-lasting Graves disease. Arm-PCR of CDR3 regions and iRepertoire HTBI primers were used to build TCR beta libraries. TCRdb reprocessed the multiplex PCR reads via MiXCR and lists one record per CDR3 protein. The sample contains around 510,000 distinct CDR3 sequences, under 25% of which appear only once. As to time point: persistent/refractory GD, antithyroid drugs over 5 years with positive TRAb. RNA isolated from PBMCs was used to make the TCR library. This sample comprised peripheral blood mononuclear cells (PBMCs), obtained when the disease was refractory, from a patient treated with antithyroid drugs. The receptors were gathered from a female donor with Graves disease.

This clonotype was recorded many times. The rearrangement links TRBV20-1 to TRBJ1-1; D not certain. Trimming removed 8 bases from V and 1 base from J, with 8 bases in between. Per germline, CDR1 DFQATT and CDR2 SNEGSKA (reference sequence). This CDR3 region has 11 residues. CDR3 sequence (DNA): TGCAGTTTCGCAGGGAACACTGAAGCTTTCTTT. This sequence encodes CSFAGNTEAFF.

This clonotype has ten or more counts. The genes are TRBV27 and TRBJ2-6; D gene unclear. The V gene's germline CDR1 is MNHEY and CDR2 SMNVEV (reference sequence). The length of the CDR3 is 16 residues. The germline V and J ends were trimmed by 6 bases and 4 bases, with 16 bases remaining between them. The CDR3 DNA reads as TGTGCCAGCAGCTGGATGTCAAAGTCGGGGGCCAACGTCCTGACTTTC. Translated: CASSWMSKSGANVLTF.

The V call is TRBV5-1, the J call TRBJ1-1; TRBD1 matches 7 bases. With 0 bases clipped from V and 1 base from J, the junction kept 9 bases outside the gene matches. The CDR3 consists of 17 residues. The germline CDR1 and CDR2 sequences are SGHRS and YFSETQ. In DNA form, the CDR3 reads TGCGCCAGCAGCTTGGGGCGCCTGGGGACAGAGAACACTGAAGCTTTCTTT. This gives the protein CASSLGRLGTENTEAFF.

V usage is TRBV30 and J usage is TRBJ2-3, with a weak D call TRBD2 (5 bases). Germline V CDR1 and CDR2: GTSNPN, SVGIG (reference sequence). This CDR3 has 15 residues. Between the trimmed V and J ends, which lost 4 bases and 2 bases, there was a span of 16 bases. CDR3 amino acids: CAWISFEGPTDTQYF. CDR3 sequence (DNA): TGTGCCTGGATATCGTTCGAGGGTCCCACAGATACGCAGTATTTT.

The V and J genes are TRBV28 and TRBJ1-5; perhaps TRBD1 as D (5 bases). Per germline, CDR1 MDHEN and CDR2 SYDVKM. The CDR3 runs to 15 residues. V was pared by 1 base and J by 3 bases, with 10 bases between. The CDR3: CASSLSGIPNQPQHF. CDR3 DNA sequence: TGTGCCAGCAGTTTATCAGGGATCCCCAATCAGCCCCAGCATTTT.

This chain joins TRBV9 and TRBJ2-7, with TRBD1 matching over 11 bases. The junction had 6 bases not matched to a gene; V was cut back by 0 bases and J by 7 bases. This CDR3 spans 15 amino acids. The germline gives CDR1 SGDLS, CDR2 YYNGEE. Here the CDR3 DNA reads TGTGCCAGCAGCGTAGGAGGACAGGGGGCGCGGGAGCAGTACGTC. This sequence encodes CASSVGGQGAREQYV.

The chain uses TRBV19 and TRBJ1-1; D gene ambiguous. Trimming took 11 bases from V and 2 from J, leaving 3 bases between them. Germline V gene data show CDR1 as LNHDA and CDR2 as SQIVND (reference sequence). The length of the CDR3 is 9 residues. Here the CDR3 DNA reads TGTGCCGGCAACACTGAAGCTTTCTTT. This sequence encodes CAGNTEAFF.

This clonotype was detected ten times or more. The gene calls are TRBV7-2 and TRBJ1-1; TRBD1 aligns across 7 bases. The V gene end was trimmed by 5 bases and the J gene end by 0 bases; junction bases not matched to a gene: 6. CDR1 is SGHTA, CDR2 FQGNSA, per germline. The CDR3 runs 15 residues. This CDR3 reads CASSTQTGLNTEAFF. The CDR3 DNA sequence: TGTGCCAGCAGCACCCAGACAGGGTTGAACACTGAAGCTTTCTTT.

The chain has TRBV4-2 and TRBJ1-1, with TRBD1 as a possible D gene (5 bases). The CDR3 consists of 15 residues. In germline, CDR1 is LGHNA, CDR2 YNFKEQ. The V end lost 4 bases, the J end lost 4 bases, and 16 bases lay between the germline ends. This CDR3 reads CASSPPKRGTTEAFF. The CDR3 DNA reads TGTGCCAGCAGCCCCCCTAAGAGGGGAACCACTGAAGCTTTCTTT.

This clonotype came up many times. V usage is TRBV20-1 and J usage is TRBJ1-2; TRBD1 matches 8 bases. The germline V gene encodes CDR1 DFQATT and CDR2 SNEGSKA (reference sequence). CDR3 length equals 12 residues. V dropped 5 bases and J dropped 4; count of bases not matched to a gene: 3. Here the CDR3 DNA reads TGCAGTGCTGGACAGGGTATCTATGGCTACACCTTC. Translating gives CSAGQGIYGYTF.

In this sample, this clonotype turned up a few times. This chain joins TRBV10-3 and TRBJ1-3; TRBD1 matches at 7 bases. The V gene's germline CDR1 is ENHRY and CDR2 SYGVKD. The CDR3 totals 18 residues. The trim removed 3 bases at V and 4 bases at J, leaving 15 bases unmatched. The CDR3 loop reads CAISDGQVIGIPGNTIYF. DNA of the CDR3: TGTGCCATCAGTGACGGACAGGTTATCGGTATTCCCGGAAACACCATATATTTT.

The J gene is TRBJ2-7, the V gene TRBV28, with 10 bases that match TRBD2. CDR3 size: 14 residues. Germline CDR1 and CDR2: MDHEN and SYDVKM. V gave up 8 bases and J gave up 5 bases; unmatched junction bases: 9. The CDR3 reads CASLLAGKLNEQYF. The CDR3 DNA sequence: TGTGCCAGCCTACTAGCGGGAAAGCTCAACGAGCAGTACTTC.

The chain joins TRBV11-3 to TRBJ2-2, with D possibly matching TRBD2 (5 bases). This CDR3 has 16 amino acids. The germline V gene encodes CDR1 SGHNT and CDR2 YENEEA. Trimming removed 4 bases at V and 6 bases at J, with 18 bases between. The CDR3 loop is CASSSDLPEESGELFF. CDR3 sequence (DNA): TGTGCCAGCAGCTCGGACCTCCCGGAGGAGTCCGGGGAGCTGTTTTTT.

This clonotype was seen ten or more times. The chain joins TRBV12-3 or TRBV12-4 to TRBJ2-2; the D is unclear. The CDR3 sequence is 12 residues long. V was shortened by 6 bases and J by 6 bases, with 8 bases between the two germline ends. The CDR3 region is CASSHFAGELFF. In DNA, the CDR3 is TGTGCCAGCAGCCACTTTGCCGGGGAGCTGTTTTTT.

This clonotype was observed at least ten times. V gene TRBV5-4 combines with J gene TRBJ1-2, with D perhaps matching TRBD1 (5 bases). The germline CDR1 and CDR2 sequences are SGHNT and YYREEE (reference sequence). The CDR3 length is 15 residues. V lost 0 bases to trimming and J lost 5 bases, with 14 bases between them. CDR3 bases: TGTGCCAGCAGCTTGGGGCAGGGTTTAGAGTATGGCTACACCTTC. Protein product: CASSLGQGLEYGYTF.

In this sample, this clonotype turned up a few times. The rearrangement joins TRBV20-1 to TRBJ2-1; the match to TRBD2 covers 7 bases. CDR1 is DFQATT, CDR2 SNEGSKA, per germline (reference sequence). CDR3 size: 15 residues. Germline trimming cut 1 base from V and 0 bases from J; bases unmatched to any gene: 3. This CDR3 reads CSARARGSSYNEQFF. The DNA of the CDR3 is TGCAGTGCTAGAGCACGCGGGAGCTCCTACAATGAGCAGTTCTTC.

This clonotype was recorded at least ten times. This CDR3 reads CASSSTSVGETQYF. The CDR3 DNA reads TGTGCCAGCAGTTCGACTAGTGTGGGGGAGACCCAGTACTTC. The chain uses TRBV28 and TRBJ2-5; D may be TRBD2 (6 bases). CDR1 is MDHEN and CDR2 is SYDVKM in the germline V gene. CDR3 length: 14 amino acids. The V end lost 4 bases, the J end lost 5 bases, and 14 bases lay between the germline ends.

This chain links TRBV19 with TRBJ1-1, with D maybe TRBD1 (5 bases). Trimming shortened V by 5 bases and J by 0 bases, and 13 bases separated the two germline ends. Germline CDR1 LNHDA, CDR2 SQIVND (reference sequence). There are 15 residues in the CDR3. The CDR3 protein is CASSEGRGLNTEAFF. The CDR3 nucleotides read TGTGCCAGTAGTGAGGGGAGGGGACTGAACACTGAAGCTTTCTTT.

The chain uses TRBV3-1 and TRBJ1-6; D not resolved. The CDR3 has 16 amino acids. Trimming left V 0 bases short and J 2 bases short, with 8 bases between. The germline V gene has CDR1 LGHDT and CDR2 YNNKEL (reference sequence). CDR3 DNA sequence: TGTGCCAGCAGCCAAGATAAGGGCGCCTATAATTCACCCCTCCACTTT. It translates to CASSQDKGAYNSPLHF.

A remark on this clonotype: A far larger clone is one base from this, pointing to a likely read error. The rearrangement joins TRBV11-2 to TRBJ2-4; 9 nucleotides agree with TRBD1. V was pared by 1 base and J by 13 bases, with 14 bases of the junction left unmatched. CDR3 length equals 16 residues. CDR1 SGHAT and CDR2 FQNNGV come from the germline V gene. The chain's CDR3 is CASSLGTGAPWEAQYF. DNA for the CDR3: TGTGCCAGCAGCTTAGGGACAGGGGCCCCATGGGAGGCCCAGTACTTC.

Remarks on this clonotype: The germline gene is not matched at one end of the junction; a read error may be the cause. This sequence joins TRBV7-9 and TRBJ2-3; no clear D. This CDR3 has 12 residues. Germline V lookup: CDR1 SEHNR, CDR2 FQNEAQ (reference sequence). CDR3 bases: TGTGTCAGCAGTGAGTCCTTGGATACGCAGTATTTT. Its translation is CVSSESLDTQYF.

V and J are TRBV4-1 and TRBJ1-1, with D tentatively TRBD1 (6 bases). Trimming shortened V by 8 bases and J by 4 bases, and 23 bases separated the two germline ends. Germline loops: CDR1 MGHRA, CDR2 YSYEKL. The length of the CDR3 is 16 residues. The CDR3 sequence is CASAGQGPRTATEAFF. The CDR3 region has the DNA TGCGCCAGCGCCGGGCAGGGGCCCCGAACTGCCACTGAAGCTTTCTTT.

This clonotype was seen repeatedly, ten times or more. The chain uses TRBV27 and TRBJ2-2, with D uncertain. Trimming removed 3 bases at V and 3 bases at J, with 14 bases between. CDR1 and CDR2 from the germline V gene are MNHEY and SMNVEV (reference sequence). This CDR3 has 16 amino acids. Here the CDR3 reads CASSFFPAGDTGELFF. The DNA of the CDR3 is TGTGCCAGCAGTTTTTTCCCTGCCGGCGACACCGGGGAGCTGTTTTTT.